Below, 29 T cell receptor beta chains from the same sample are listed, as sequenced in a study of B cell selection in AIRE deficiency. TCRdb's table, derived via immunoSEQ multiplex PCR, lists solely in-frame clones and lacks some. The table records roughly 23,000 clones, roughly 98% of them present only once. The sorted conventional CD4 T cells were gated as CD4+CD127+. What was sequenced was conventional CD4+ T cells sorted from PBMCs. These receptors originate from a human donor with AIRE deficiency.

The J gene is TRBJ1-6, the V gene TRBV15, with 8 nucleotides matching TRBD1. The germline V gene encodes CDR1 LNHNV and CDR2 YYDKDF (reference sequence). V was pared by 5 bases and J by 0 bases, with 3 bases of the junction left unmatched. The length of the CDR3 is 16 residues. The CDR3, as DNA: TGTGCCACCAGCGGGGACAGGAGCTCCTATAATTCACCCCTCCACTTT. Protein sequence: CATSGDRSSYNSPLHF.

The chain is built from TRBV5-4 and TRBJ2-7; 14 nucleotides agree with TRBD2. CDR3 length: 16 residues. CDR1 is SGHNT, CDR2 YYREEE, per germline (reference sequence). V dropped 3 bases and J dropped 6; count of bases not matched to a gene: 8. The CDR3 nucleotides read TGTGCCAGCAGCTCCATCTGGACTAGCGGGAGGTCCGAGCAGTACTTC. Translating it yields CASSSIWTSGRSEQYF.

The gene calls are TRBV2 and TRBJ2-5; D not certain. Germline CDR1 SNHLY, CDR2 FYNNEI. V dropped 3 bases and J dropped 1 base, with 6 bases sitting between them. This CDR3 spans 13 amino acids. The CDR3 is CASSEPFQETQYF. In DNA form, the CDR3 reads TGTGCCAGCAGTGAGCCTTTCCAAGAGACCCAGTACTTC.

V is TRBV7-9 and J is TRBJ1-1; D is unclear. This CDR3 is built from 15 residues. Germline CDR1 is SEHNR and CDR2 is FQNEAQ (reference sequence). Deletions cut 2 bases from V and 0 bases from J, with 10 bases between. CDR3 amino acids: CASSLILGMNTEAFF. The CDR3 coding sequence is TGTGCCAGCAGCTTAATCCTGGGAATGAACACTGAAGCTTTCTTT. The full variable domain, in which reference TRBV7-9 and TRBJ1-1 provide the parts outside the CDR3, is DTGVSQNPRHKITKRGQNVTFRCDPISEHNRLYWYRQTLGQGPEFLTYFQNEAQLEKSRLLSDRFSAERPKGSFSTLEIQRTEQGDSAMYLCASSLILGMNTEAFFGQGTRLTVV.

This chain uses TRBV2 with TRBJ2-4, with TRBD1 identical over 11 bases. The CDR3 is made up of 16 amino acids. Germline CDR1 and CDR2: SNHLY and FYNNEI. Trimming took 6 bases from V and 7 from J; bases not matched to a gene: 11. The DNA of the CDR3 is TGTGCCAGCAGAAATTACCGGGACAGGGGGGTGAACATTCAGTACTTC. It translates to CASRNYRDRGVNIQYF.

V and J are TRBV28 and TRBJ1-2, with TRBD1 identical over 9 bases. J gave up 1 base and V 4 bases, and 16 bases lay outside the gene matches. CDR1 and CDR2 from the germline V gene are MDHEN and SYDVKM. The CDR3 is made up of 19 amino acids. The CDR3 protein is CASSSSLIGTGRFNYGYTF. CDR3 nucleotides: TGTGCCAGCAGTTCGAGCCTCATAGGGACAGGGAGATTTAACTATGGCTACACCTTC.

The V gene is TRBV6-5, the J gene TRBJ2-5; 7 bases match TRBD2. V dropped 2 bases and J dropped 8; count of bases not matched to a gene: 8. The germline V gene has CDR1 MNHEY and CDR2 SVGAGI. The CDR3 runs to 14 residues. The CDR3 region is CASSYRTSANTQYF. The CDR3 DNA follows: TGTGCCAGCAGTTACCGAACTAGCGCCAACACCCAGTACTTC.

This chain connects TRBV28 to TRBJ1-1; D is unresolved. Trimming removed 7 bases from V and 4 bases from J, with 10 bases in between. There are 12 residues in the CDR3. The germline CDR1 and CDR2 sequences are MDHEN and SYDVKM. The CDR3 DNA sequence: TGTGCCAGCATGCGCGTAAGCACTGAAGCTTTCTTT. Translated, it gives CASMRVSTEAFF. Supplemented by reference TRBV28 and TRBJ1-1, the full variable domain reads DVKVTQSSRYLVKRTGEKVFLECVQDMDHENMFWYRQDPGLGLRLIYFSYDVKMKEKGDIPEGYSVSREKKERFSLILESASTNQTSMYLCASMRVSTEAFFGQGTRLTVV.

The chain uses TRBV28 and TRBJ2-7; 7 nucleotides agree with TRBD2. The CDR3 runs 13 residues. Germline V lookup: CDR1 MDHEN, CDR2 SYDVKM. V trimming: 3 bases; J trimming: 3 bases; junction bases outside the gene matches: 2. The CDR3 is CASSFRGVYEQYF. In nucleotides, the CDR3 is TGTGCCAGCAGTTTCCGGGGGGTCTACGAGCAGTACTTC.

J is TRBJ1-6 and V is TRBV30, with D hard to call. V was shortened by 3 bases and J by 1 base, with 7 bases between the two germline ends. Germline CDR1 reads GTSNPN; CDR2 reads SVGIG (reference sequence). This CDR3 is built from 14 residues. The CDR3 is CAWSDGSYNSPLHF. The CDR3 bases are TGTGCCTGGAGCGATGGGTCCTATAATTCACCCCTCCACTTT.

The rearrangement uses TRBV19 and TRBJ1-1, with 11 bases aligning to TRBD1. V dropped 5 bases and J dropped 5; count of bases not matched to a gene: 1. The CDR3 sequence is 13 residues long. The germline gives CDR1 LNHDA, CDR2 SQIVND (reference sequence). The CDR3 coding sequence is TGTGCCAGTAGTGGACAGGGGGCAACTGAAGCTTTCTTT. Encoded protein: CASSGQGATEAFF.

This chain links TRBV9 with TRBJ2-7, with D possibly matching TRBD2 (5 bases). The length of the CDR3 is 14 residues. Germline CDR1 is SGDLS and CDR2 is YYNGEE. V lost 4 bases to trimming and J lost 5 bases, with 16 bases between them. The chain's CDR3 is CASSTIGVWDEQYF. The CDR3 DNA reads as TGTGCCAGCAGCACTATCGGGGTCTGGGACGAGCAGTACTTC.

The V gene is TRBV28, the J gene TRBJ2-7; 8 bases are shared with TRBD2. Trimming removed 4 bases from V and 0 bases from J; junction bases left unmatched: 5. Germline V gives CDR1 MDHEN, CDR2 SYDVKM. The CDR3 loop spans 15 amino acids. The CDR3 loop is CASSSIAGHSYEQYF. The CDR3 DNA reads as TGTGCCAGCAGTTCTATAGCGGGGCACTCCTACGAGCAGTACTTC.

V gene TRBV10-3 combines with J gene TRBJ2-7, with a possible D match to TRBD1 (5 bases). Germline assignment: CDR1 ENHRY and CDR2 SYGVKD. The CDR3 consists of 15 residues. Trimming cost V 6 bases and J 4 bases, with 19 bases left between them. The CDR3 here is CAISGEAQGPYEQYF. CDR3 coding DNA: TGTGCCATCAGCGGTGAGGCCCAGGGCCCGTACGAGCAGTACTTC.

The chain recombines TRBV4-3 with TRBJ2-5; 7 bases align to TRBD1. The germline gives CDR1 LGHNA, CDR2 YSLEER. The CDR3 consists of 15 residues. V was clipped by 1 base and J by 7 bases; unmatched bases: 9. This chain's CDR3 is CASSQGTGPFVTQYF. In nucleotides, the CDR3 is TGCGCCAGCAGCCAAGGGACAGGCCCTTTTGTGACCCAGTACTTC.

The chain is built from TRBV18 and TRBJ2-2; D call uncertain. This CDR3 is 13 amino acids long. Germline-derived CDR1 and CDR2 are KGHSH and LQKENI. The germline V and J ends were trimmed by 3 bases and 6 bases, with 8 bases remaining between them. This CDR3 reads CASSPRSAGELFF. In DNA form, the CDR3 reads TGTGCCAGCTCACCTCGGAGCGCCGGGGAGCTGTTTTTT.

CDR3 in DNA: TGTGCCTGGAGTGTAACGGGGGGAGGAACTGAAGCTTTCTTT. The encoded protein is CAWSVTGGGTEAFF. The V and J genes are TRBV30 and TRBJ1-1; the D gene is possibly TRBD1 (5 bases). Germline V CDR1 and CDR2: GTSNPN, SVGIG (reference sequence). This CDR3 has 14 residues. The ends were cut back, 0 bases at V and 5 bases at J, with 13 bases in the middle.

The chain links TRBV7-2 to TRBJ2-5; TRBD1 or TRBD2 may be the D gene (5 bases each). The length of the CDR3 is 14 residues. Per the germline V gene, CDR1 is SGHTA and CDR2 is FQGNSA. V shed 5 bases and J shed 5 bases, with 15 bases lying between them. DNA for the CDR3: TGTGCCAGCAGCCCAGGAGAGGGGATGGAGACCCAGTACTTC. Encoded protein: CASSPGEGMETQYF.

This chain joins TRBV6-5 and TRBJ2-7; D is undetermined. Germline CDR1 reads MNHEY; CDR2 reads SVGAGI. This CDR3 contains 14 residues. Trimming shortened V by 4 bases and J by 7 bases, and 17 bases separated the two germline ends. The DNA for the CDR3 is TGTGCCAGCAGTTCGGCCCTTCGTGCCGGGGAGCAGTACTTC. It codes for CASSSALRAGEQYF.

The rearrangement joins TRBV5-1 to TRBJ2-7; possible D gene TRBD2, 6 bases. CDR3 size: 12 residues. Germline V gene data show CDR1 as SGHRS and CDR2 as YFSETQ. Trimming removed 5 bases at V and 5 bases at J, with 11 bases between. The CDR3 spells CASRGSGDEQYF. In nucleotides, the CDR3 is TGCGCCAGCAGAGGCTCGGGGGACGAGCAGTACTTC.

This chain links TRBV27 with TRBJ1-1; TRBD1 aligns across 11 bases. CDR3 length: 14 residues. V was pared by 5 bases and J by 6 bases, with 5 bases of the junction left unmatched. The V gene's germline CDR1 is MNHEY and CDR2 SMNVEV (reference sequence). The CDR3 nucleotides read TGTGCCAGCAGTGCGGACAGGGGGCCCGCTGAAGCTTTCTTT. Its translation: CASSADRGPAEAFF.

The chain combines TRBV28 with TRBJ1-5; TRBD1 aligns across 8 bases. The CDR3 spans 18 residues. Losses at the gene ends were 1 base for V and 3 bases for J; bases not matched to a gene: 11. From germline, CDR1 is MDHEN and CDR2 SYDVKM. CDR3 sequence (DNA): TGTGCCAGCAGTTTATTCGGCCAGGGGGCCTCGTACAATCAGCCCCAGCATTTT. It encodes CASSLFGQGASYNQPQHF.

This CDR3 is CASSIPGRTGELFF. The CDR3 region has the DNA TGTGCCAGCAGTATTCCGGGGCGTACCGGGGAGCTGTTTTTT. The chain couples TRBV28 to TRBJ2-2, with D perhaps being TRBD1 or TRBD2 (5 bases each). The CDR3 loop spans 14 amino acids. CDR1 is MDHEN, CDR2 SYDVKM, per germline. Trimming took 5 bases from V and 5 from J, leaving 12 bases between them.

This CDR3 is CASSLGVAVPGEQFF. Written as DNA, the CDR3 is TGTGCCAGCAGCTTGGGAGTAGCGGTCCCAGGTGAGCAGTTCTTC. The chain combines TRBV5-4 with TRBJ2-1; a weak D match, TRBD2 (6 bases). Germline-derived CDR1 and CDR2 are SGHNT and YYREEE (reference sequence). This CDR3 comprises 15 residues. V was pared by 0 bases and J by 9 bases, with 16 bases between.

The chain employs TRBV18 and TRBJ2-1; 7 bases align to TRBD1. Germline loops: CDR1 KGHSH, CDR2 LQKENI. Trimming removed 4 bases from V and 6 bases from J; junction bases left unmatched: 3. The CDR3 consists of 13 residues. CDR3 sequence (DNA): TGTGCCAGCTCACAGGGGGCAGGCAATGAGCAGTTCTTC. Protein: CASSQGAGNEQFF.

This chain links TRBV15 with TRBJ2-3; 10 bases are a match to TRBD2. Germline V gives CDR1 LNHNV, CDR2 YYDKDF (reference sequence). This CDR3 has 17 amino acids. V shed 2 bases, J shed 0 bases, and the junction held 5 bases outside the gene matches. CDR3 nucleotide sequence: TGTGCCACCAGCAGACCAGGACTAGCGGCTAGCACAGATACGCAGTATTTT. Translation: CATSRPGLAASTDTQYF.

V usage is TRBV7-2 and J usage is TRBJ2-3, with D possibly being TRBD2 (6 bases). V lost 6 bases, J lost 6 bases, and 10 bases lay in between. The germline gives CDR1 SGHTA, CDR2 FQGNSA. The CDR3 runs 12 residues. DNA of the CDR3: TGTGCCAGCAGGTTGGGGGGTGATACGCAGTATTTT. Its protein product is CASRLGGDTQYF.

The V and J genes are TRBV27 and TRBJ1-5, with a possible D match to TRBD1 (6 bases). Deletions cut 6 bases from V and 0 bases from J, with 12 bases between. Germline V CDR1 and CDR2: MNHEY, SMNVEV (reference sequence). The CDR3 covers 15 residues. For the CDR3, the DNA is TGTGCCAGCAGGAAGGGGGTTTATAGCAATCAGCCCCAGCATTTT. Residues: CASRKGVYSNQPQHF.

The V call is TRBV2, the J call TRBJ1-6; D gene unclear. Trimming removed 9 bases at V and 8 bases at J, with 14 bases between. Per germline, CDR1 SNHLY and CDR2 FYNNEI. The CDR3 covers 13 residues. The CDR3 DNA is TGTGCCAGGGAGGGTAATGAGGATTCACCCCTCCACTTT. The encoded protein is CAREGNEDSPLHF.